Sequencing of this T cell receptor beta chain was carried out in a study of regulatory T cells in long-lasting Graves disease. The time point: newly diagnosed GD, antithyroid drugs for less than 3 months. Preparation of the TCR library used RNA extracted from PBMCs. This clonotype was counted at least ten times. This CDR3 is built from 14 residues. The V gene lost 6 bases and the J gene lost 8 bases, with 16 bases spanning the gap. The germline gives CDR1 MDHEN, CDR2 SYDVKM. To make TCR beta libraries, researchers used iRepertoire HTBI primers and Arm-PCR of CDR3 regions. TCRdb itself ran the multiplex PCR reads through MiXCR, one entry per CDR3 protein. Of a few hundred thousand distinct CDR3 sequences in the sample, approximately 15% were seen once. These data also formed part of another study, on T cells in Graves' hyperthyroidism and ophthalmopathy. This second report adds: Aged 18 to 65, the patients had hyperthyroidism that was newly diagnosed and had lasted under 2 months. Researchers ran a first-round RT-PCR on the TCR CDR3 using the HTBI primer set. Among clonotypes expanded in thyroid above 0.001, most were also found in blood.

This TCR derives from a man aged 40-49 years with Graves disease. Here the sequenced sample was peripheral blood mononuclear cells (PBMCs), taken at new diagnosis, from a patient treated with antithyroid drugs. The rearrangement joins TRBV28 to TRBJ1-4; D remains ambiguous. The CDR3 region has the DNA TGTGCCAGCAGCCCGCGGGTGGTGAGCGAAAAACTGTTTTTT. Amino acids: CASSPRVVSEKLFF.